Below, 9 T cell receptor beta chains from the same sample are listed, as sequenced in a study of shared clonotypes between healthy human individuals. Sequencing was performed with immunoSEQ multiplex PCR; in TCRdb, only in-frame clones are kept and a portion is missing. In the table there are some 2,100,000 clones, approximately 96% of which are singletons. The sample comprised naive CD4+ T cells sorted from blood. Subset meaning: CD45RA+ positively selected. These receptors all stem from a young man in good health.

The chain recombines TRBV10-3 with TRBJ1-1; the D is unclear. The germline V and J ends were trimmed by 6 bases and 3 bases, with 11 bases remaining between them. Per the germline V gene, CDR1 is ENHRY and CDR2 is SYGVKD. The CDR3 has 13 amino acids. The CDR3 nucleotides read TGTGCCATCAGCCTAGCCTTGGACACTGAAGCTTTCTTT. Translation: CAISLALDTEAFF.

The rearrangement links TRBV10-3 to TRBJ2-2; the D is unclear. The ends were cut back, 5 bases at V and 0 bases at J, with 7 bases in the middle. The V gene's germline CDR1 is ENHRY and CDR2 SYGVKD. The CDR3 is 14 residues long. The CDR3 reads CAISSQANTGELFF. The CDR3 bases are TGTGCCATCAGTTCGCAGGCGAACACCGGGGAGCTGTTTTTT.

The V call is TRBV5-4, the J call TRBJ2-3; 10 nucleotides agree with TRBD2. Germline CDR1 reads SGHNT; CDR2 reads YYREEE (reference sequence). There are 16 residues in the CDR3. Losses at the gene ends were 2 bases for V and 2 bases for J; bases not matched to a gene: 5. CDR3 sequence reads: CASSFRTSGVTDTQYF. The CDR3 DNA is TGTGCCAGCAGCTTCAGAACTAGCGGGGTCACAGATACGCAGTATTTT.

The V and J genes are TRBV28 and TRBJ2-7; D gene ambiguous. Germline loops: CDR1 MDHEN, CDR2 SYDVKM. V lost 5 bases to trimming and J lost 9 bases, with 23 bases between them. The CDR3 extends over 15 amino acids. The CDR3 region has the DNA TGTGCCAGCAGTCCAACAAGTTTAGGCTCCTGGGGGCAGTACTTC. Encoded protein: CASSPTSLGSWGQYF.

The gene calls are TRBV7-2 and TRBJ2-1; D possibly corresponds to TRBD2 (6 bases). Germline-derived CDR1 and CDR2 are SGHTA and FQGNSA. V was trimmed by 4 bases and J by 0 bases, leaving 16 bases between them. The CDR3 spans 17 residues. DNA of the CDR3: TGTGCCAGCAGCTCGAACATAGCGGCGAGCTCCTACAATGAGCAGTTCTTC. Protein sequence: CASSSNIAASSYNEQFF. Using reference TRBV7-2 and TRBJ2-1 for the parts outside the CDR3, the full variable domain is GAGVSQSPSNKVTEKGKDVELRCDPISGHTALYWYRQSLGQGLEFLIYFQGNSAPDKSGLPSDRFSAERTGGSVSTLTIQRTQQEDSAVYLCASSSNIAASSYNEQFFGPGTRLTVL.

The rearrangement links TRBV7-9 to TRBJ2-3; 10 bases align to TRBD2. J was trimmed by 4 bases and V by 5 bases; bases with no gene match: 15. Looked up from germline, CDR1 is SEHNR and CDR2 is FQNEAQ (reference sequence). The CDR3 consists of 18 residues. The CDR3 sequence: CASSQPPMGLANADTQYF. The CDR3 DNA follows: TGTGCCAGCAGCCAACCCCCTATGGGACTAGCGAATGCAGATACGCAGTATTTT.

The CDR3 nucleotides read TGTGCCAGCAGTCTGGACAGGGCAGGCGATGAGCAGTTCTTC. Its translation is CASSLDRAGDEQFF. V and J are TRBV2 and TRBJ2-1, with 8 bases aligning to TRBD1. J gave up 8 bases and V 5 bases, and 8 bases lay outside the gene matches. Germline V gives CDR1 SNHLY, CDR2 FYNNEI. The CDR3 has 14 amino acids.

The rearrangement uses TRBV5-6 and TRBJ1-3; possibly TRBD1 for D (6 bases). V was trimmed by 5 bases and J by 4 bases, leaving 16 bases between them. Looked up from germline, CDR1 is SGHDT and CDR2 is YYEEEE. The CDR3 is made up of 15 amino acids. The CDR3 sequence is CASSPQGRAGNTIYF. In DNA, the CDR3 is TGTGCCAGCAGTCCTCAGGGGCGGGCCGGAAACACCATATATTTT.

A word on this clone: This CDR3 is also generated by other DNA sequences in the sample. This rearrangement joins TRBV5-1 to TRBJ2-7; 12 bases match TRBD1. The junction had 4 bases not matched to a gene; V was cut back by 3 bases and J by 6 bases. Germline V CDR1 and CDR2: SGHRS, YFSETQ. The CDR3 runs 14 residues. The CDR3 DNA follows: TGCGCCAGCAGCTGGGGACAGGGGGCGCGCGAGCAGTACTTC. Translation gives CASSWGQGAREQYF.